Described below is a single T cell receptor (beta chain) sequence and its context. Its antigen is undetermined. The data stem from a study of cytomegalovirus exposure and HLA in healthy donors. Germline trimming cut 8 bases from V and 4 bases from J; bases unmatched to any gene: 9. Looked up from germline, CDR1 is SGHTA and CDR2 is FQGNSA. This CDR3 is 15 amino acids long. Notes on the study in general: 150 to 200 TCR beta chains were listed as cytomegalovirus-associated. Accurate HLA-A and HLA-B prediction from TCR beta sequences was reported for most subjects. Several V segments, TRBV6-2 and TRBV6-3 among them, could not be told apart and were dropped.

PCR involved 60 Vbeta and 13 Jbeta primers. Some clones are missing from TCRdb's copy, which holds only in-frame ones; the method was immunoSEQ multiplex PCR. The data contain a few hundred thousand clones, roughly 81% of them singletons. The sequenced sample was PBMCs. This sequence was found in a woman aged 40 to 50 in good health and CMV-seropositive. The V and J genes are TRBV7-2 and TRBJ2-3, with 10 nucleotides matching TRBD2. CDR3 in DNA: TGTGCCAGCGGGCGTCCTAGCGGGAGAGCAGATACGCAGTATTTT. This codes for CASGRPSGRADTQYF.